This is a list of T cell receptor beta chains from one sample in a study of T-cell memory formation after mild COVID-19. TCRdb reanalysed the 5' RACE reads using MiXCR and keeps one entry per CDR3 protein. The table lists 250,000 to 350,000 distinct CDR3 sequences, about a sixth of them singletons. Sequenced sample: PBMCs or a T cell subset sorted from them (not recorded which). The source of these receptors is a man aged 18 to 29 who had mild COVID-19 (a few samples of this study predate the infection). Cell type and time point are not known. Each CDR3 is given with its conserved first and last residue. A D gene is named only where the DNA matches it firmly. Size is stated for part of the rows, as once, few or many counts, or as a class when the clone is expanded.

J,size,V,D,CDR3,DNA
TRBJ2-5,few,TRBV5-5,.,CASSLAVLETQYF,TGTGCCAGCAGCTTAGCTGTGTTAGAGACCCAGTACTTC
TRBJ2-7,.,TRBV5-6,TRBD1,CASSFGTGGYEQYF,TGTGCCAGCAGCTTTGGGACAGGAGGATACGAGCAGTACTTC
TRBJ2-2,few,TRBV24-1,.,CATSDPSAPNTGELFF,TGTGCCACCAGTGATCCTAGCGCCCCGAACACCGGGGAGCTGTTTTTT
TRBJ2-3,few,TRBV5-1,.,CASMTGGLRDTQYF,TGCGCCAGCATGACGGGGGGCCTCAGAGATACGCAGTATTTT
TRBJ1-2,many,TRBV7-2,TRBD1,CASRTRDSYGYTF,TGTGCCAGCAGGACACGGGACAGCTATGGCTACACCTTC
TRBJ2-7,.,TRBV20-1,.,CSARGRGTASYEQYF,TGCAGTGCTAGAGGACGGGGGACAGCCTCCTACGAGCAGTACTTC
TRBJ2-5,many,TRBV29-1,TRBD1,CSVDPGQGYRQTQYF,TGCAGCGTTGACCCGGGACAGGGCTACCGGCAGACCCAGTACTTC
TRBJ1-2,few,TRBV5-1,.,CASSLVGGTNYGYTF,TGCGCCAGCAGCTTGGTGGGGGGAACTAACTATGGCTACACCTTC
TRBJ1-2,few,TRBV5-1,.,CASSPLGTPGGYTF,TGCGCCAGCAGCCCCCTCGGGACACCTGGTGGCTACACCTTC
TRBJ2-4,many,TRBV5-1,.,CASSLDGFRGKNIQYF,TGCGCCAGCAGCTTGGATGGTTTCAGGGGCAAAAACATTCAGTACTTC
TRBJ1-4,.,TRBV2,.,CASNTYTGREKLFF,TGTGCCAGCAATACCTATACCGGTCGGGAAAAACTGTTTTTT
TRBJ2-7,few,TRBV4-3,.,CASSHRPEAEQYF,TGCGCCAGCAGCCACCGTCCAGAGGCCGAGCAGTACTTC
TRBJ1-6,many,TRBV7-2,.,CASSWVTVDSPLHF,TGTGCCAGCAGCTGGGTTACAGTGGATTCACCCCTCCACTTT
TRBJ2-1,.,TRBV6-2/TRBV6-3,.,CASSYSAGYEQFF,TGTGCCAGCAGTTACTCGGCGGGATATGAGCAGTTCTTC
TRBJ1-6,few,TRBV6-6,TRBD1,CASIRQGNSPLHF,TGTGCCAGCATACGACAGGGGAATTCACCCCTCCACTTT
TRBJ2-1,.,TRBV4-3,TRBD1,CASSQEDGTAYNEQFF,TGCGCCAGCAGCCAAGAGGACGGGACAGCATACAATGAGCAGTTCTTC
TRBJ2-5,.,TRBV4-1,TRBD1,CASSHPGTGLEQETQYF,TGCGCCAGCAGCCACCCGGGGACAGGGCTGGAACAAGAGACCCAGTACTTC
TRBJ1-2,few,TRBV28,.,CASSLYDGYTF,TGTGCCAGCAGTTTATACGATGGCTACACCTTC
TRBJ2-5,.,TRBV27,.,CASSWAGGRETQYF,TGTGCCAGCAGTTGGGCAGGGGGGCGGGAGACCCAGTACTTC
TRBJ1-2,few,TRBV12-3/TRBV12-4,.,CASTLSGTQNYGYTF,TGTGCCAGCACCCTTTCAGGGACGCAAAACTATGGCTACACCTTC
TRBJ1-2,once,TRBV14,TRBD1,CASSPWLGTGFGYTF,TGTGCCAGCAGCCCCTGGCTCGGGACAGGGTTTGGCTACACCTTC
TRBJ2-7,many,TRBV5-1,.,CASSLDLGGQYF,TGCGCCAGCAGCTTGGATCTAGGGGGGCAGTACTTC
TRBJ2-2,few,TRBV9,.,CASSDGRAGELFF,TGTGCCAGCAGCGATGGTCGGGCCGGGGAGCTGTTTTTT
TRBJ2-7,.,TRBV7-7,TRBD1,CASSSRDRGEQYF,TGTGCCAGCAGCTCCCGGGACAGGGGCGAGCAGTACTTC
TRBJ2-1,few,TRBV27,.,CASNPPYNEQFF,TGTGCCAGCAACCCACCCTACAATGAGCAGTTCTTC
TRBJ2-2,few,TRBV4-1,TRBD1,CASSTPTGMELFF,TGCGCCAGCAGCACCCCGACAGGGATGGAGCTGTTTTTT
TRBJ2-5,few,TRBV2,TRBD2,CASRKRVISGGHQETQYF,TGTGCCAGCAGGAAAAGGGTTATTAGCGGGGGCCATCAAGAGACCCAGTACTTC
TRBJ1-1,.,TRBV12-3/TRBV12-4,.,CASSRVRGVKGTEAFF,TGTGCCAGCAGCAGAGTTAGGGGGGTCAAAGGCACTGAAGCTTTCTTT
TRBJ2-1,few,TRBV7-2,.,CASQGSGEQFF,TGTGCCAGTCAGGGGTCAGGTGAGCAGTTCTTC
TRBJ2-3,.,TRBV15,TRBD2,CATSRPGLVTDTQYF,TGTGCCACCAGCAGACCGGGACTAGTCACAGATACGCAGTATTTT
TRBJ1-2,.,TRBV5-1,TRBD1,CASSLAGTGDNYGYTF,TGCGCCAGCAGCTTGGCGGGGACAGGGGACAACTATGGCTACACCTTC
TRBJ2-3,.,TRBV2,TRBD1,CASGGDRGRPDTQYF,TGTGCCAGCGGAGGGGACAGGGGTAGGCCAGATACGCAGTATTTT
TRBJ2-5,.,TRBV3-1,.,CASSQEQPRGTQYF,TGTGCCAGCAGCCAGGAACAACCAAGAGGGACCCAGTACTTC
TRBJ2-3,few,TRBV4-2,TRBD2,CASSHGLAGDTDTQYF,TGTGCCAGCAGCCACGGACTAGCGGGGGATACAGATACGCAGTATTTT
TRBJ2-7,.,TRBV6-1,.,CASSDPPGRPYEQYF,TGTGCCAGCAGTGACCCCCCCGGGCGACCCTACGAGCAGTACTTC
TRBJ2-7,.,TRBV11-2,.,CASSMSGPYYEQYF,TGTGCCAGCAGCATGTCGGGACCATACTACGAGCAGTACTTC
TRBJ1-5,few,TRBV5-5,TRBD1,CASSPGTGDQPQHF,TGTGCCAGCAGCCCCGGGACAGGGGATCAGCCCCAGCATTTT
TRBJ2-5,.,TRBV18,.,CASSFSRESYETQYF,TGTGCCAGCTCATTCAGCAGGGAGTCGTATGAGACCCAGTACTTC
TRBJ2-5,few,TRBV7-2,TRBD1,CASSLALRDSGETQYF,TGTGCCAGCAGCTTAGCGCTCCGGGACAGCGGAGAGACCCAGTACTTC
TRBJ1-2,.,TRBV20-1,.,CSARVTDGYTF,TGCAGTGCTAGAGTCACAGATGGCTACACCTTC
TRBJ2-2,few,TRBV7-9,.,CASRSDFTTGELFF,TGTGCCAGCAGGTCGGACTTCACCACCGGGGAGCTGTTTTTT
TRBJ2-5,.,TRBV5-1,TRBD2,CASSLGASGGMKTQYF,TGCGCCAGCAGCTTGGGTGCTAGCGGGGGCATGAAGACCCAGTACTTC
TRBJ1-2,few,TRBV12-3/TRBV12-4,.,CASSADSVYGYTF,TGTGCCAGCAGTGCGGACAGCGTTTATGGCTACACCTTC
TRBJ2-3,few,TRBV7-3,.,CASSRFTGYTQYF,TGTGCCAGCAGCCGTTTTACAGGGTATACGCAGTATTTT
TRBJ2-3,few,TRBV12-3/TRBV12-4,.,CASISPGVGQSTDTQYF,TGTGCCAGCATCAGCCCGGGGGTTGGACAGAGTACAGATACGCAGTATTTT
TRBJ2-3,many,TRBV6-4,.,CASSLASGTDTQYF,TGTGCCAGCAGTCTAGCTTCAGGAACAGATACGCAGTATTTT
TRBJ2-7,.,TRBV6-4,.,CASSDRVEIYEQYF,TGTGCCAGCAGTGACCGGGTCGAAATCTACGAGCAGTACTTC
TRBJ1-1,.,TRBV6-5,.,CASSYRGSTEAFF,TGTGCCAGCAGTTACCGCGGATCCACTGAAGCTTTCTTT
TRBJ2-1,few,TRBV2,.,CASSETQPRQFF,TGTGCCAGCAGTGAAACCCAGCCCCGACAGTTCTTC
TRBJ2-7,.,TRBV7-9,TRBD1,CASSPAGTGVYEQYF,TGTGCCAGCAGCCCCGCCGGGACAGGGGTATACGAGCAGTACTTC
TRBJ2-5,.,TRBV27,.,CASKLVGIQETQYF,TGTGCCAGCAAATTAGTGGGGATCCAAGAGACCCAGTACTTC
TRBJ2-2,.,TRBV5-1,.,CASLPGGPTGELFF,TGCGCCAGCCTCCCGGGTGGACCCACCGGGGAGCTGTTTTTT
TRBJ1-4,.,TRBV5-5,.,CASSLMPVGQTNEKLFF,TGTGCCAGCAGCTTGATGCCAGTTGGGCAGACTAATGAAAAACTGTTTTTT
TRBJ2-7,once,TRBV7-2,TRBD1,CASTRDRGYEQYF,TGTGCCAGCACCCGGGACAGGGGCTATGAGCAGTACTTC
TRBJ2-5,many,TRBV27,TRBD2,CASSSSGGETQYF,TGTGCCAGCAGTTCCAGCGGGGGAGAGACCCAGTACTTC
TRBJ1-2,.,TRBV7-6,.,CASSPPGADRYYGYTF,TGTGCCAGCAGTCCTCCAGGGGCTGACAGATACTATGGCTACACCTTC
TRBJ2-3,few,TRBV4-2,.,CASSQGGKDTQYF,TGTGCCAGCAGCCAGGGTGGGAAGGATACGCAGTATTTT
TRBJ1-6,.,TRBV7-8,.,CASMIGGYNSPLHF,TGTGCCAGCATGATCGGGGGTTATAATTCACCCCTCCACTTT
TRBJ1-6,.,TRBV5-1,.,CASSSGRGAKSPLHF,TGCGCCAGCAGCTCGGGACGGGGGGCGAAGTCACCCCTCCACTTT